This TCR beta chain was sequenced for a study of patients and donors after allogeneic stem cell transplantation. V lost 0 bases and J lost 2, with 8 bases in between. CDR1 is SGHRS, CDR2 YFSETQ, per germline. The CDR3 has 14 amino acids. Using its own MiXCR run on the RT-PCR reads, TCRdb lists one record per CDR3 protein. The data hold 30,000 to 40,000 distinct CDR3 sequences, with 37% observed a single time. This clonotype was observed a few times. V gene TRBV5-1 combines with J gene TRBJ1-2; tentative D call: TRBD1 (5 bases). The TCR was taken from a human donor who was either an allogeneic HSCT recipient or a stem cell or donor lymphocyte infusion donor (not recorded which). It is not recorded whose cells these are; they may come from a transplant donor. Sequenced: blood, either unsorted or a sorted T cell fraction (not recorded which). The CDR3 DNA follows: TGCGCCAGCAGCTTGGACGGGGCCAACTATGGCTACACCTTC. This codes for CASSLDGANYGYTF.